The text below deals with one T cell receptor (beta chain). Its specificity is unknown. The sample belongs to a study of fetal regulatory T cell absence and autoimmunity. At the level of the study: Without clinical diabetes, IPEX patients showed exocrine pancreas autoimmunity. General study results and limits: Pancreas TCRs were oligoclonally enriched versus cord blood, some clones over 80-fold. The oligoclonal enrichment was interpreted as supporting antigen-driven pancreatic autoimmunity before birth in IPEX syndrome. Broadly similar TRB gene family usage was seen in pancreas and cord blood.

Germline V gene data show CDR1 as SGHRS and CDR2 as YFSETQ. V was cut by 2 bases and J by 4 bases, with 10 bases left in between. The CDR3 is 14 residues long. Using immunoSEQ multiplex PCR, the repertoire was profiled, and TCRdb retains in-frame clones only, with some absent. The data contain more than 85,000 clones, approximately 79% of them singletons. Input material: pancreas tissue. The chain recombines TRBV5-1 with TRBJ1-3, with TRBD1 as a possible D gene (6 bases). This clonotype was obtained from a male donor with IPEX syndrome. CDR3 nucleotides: TGCGCCAGCAGCTTTCCTGGGACAGGAAACACCATATATTTT. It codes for CASSFPGTGNTIYF.